The text below deals with one T cell receptor beta chain. As yet, its antigen is unknown. Expressed TCRB transcripts were sequenced after all isolated RNA was converted to cDNA. Clones were read by immunoSEQ multiplex PCR, and TCRdb kept only the in-frame ones, dropping some. The sample shows over 700,000 clones, about 17% of them seen only once. These data are taken from a study of beta chain features in type 1 diabetes. Overall study results and limits: VDJ junctions from type 1 diabetes patients carried fewer insertions and larger deletions. Cells expressing TCR highly could be over-represented by cDNA sequencing.

This CDR3 comprises 16 residues. Trimming cost V 6 bases and J 0 bases; bases outside gene matches: 9. Germline CDR1 MGHRA, CDR2 YSYEKL. This clonotype was obtained from a woman between 18 and 30 years old in good health. The rearrangement uses TRBV4-1 and TRBJ1-2, with 8 bases that match TRBD1. Sequenced material: naive CD4+ T cells from blood. For the CDR3, the DNA is TGCGCCAGCAGGCAAACAGGGGGAATAGCTAACTATGGCTACACCTTC. It codes for CASRQTGGIANYGYTF.